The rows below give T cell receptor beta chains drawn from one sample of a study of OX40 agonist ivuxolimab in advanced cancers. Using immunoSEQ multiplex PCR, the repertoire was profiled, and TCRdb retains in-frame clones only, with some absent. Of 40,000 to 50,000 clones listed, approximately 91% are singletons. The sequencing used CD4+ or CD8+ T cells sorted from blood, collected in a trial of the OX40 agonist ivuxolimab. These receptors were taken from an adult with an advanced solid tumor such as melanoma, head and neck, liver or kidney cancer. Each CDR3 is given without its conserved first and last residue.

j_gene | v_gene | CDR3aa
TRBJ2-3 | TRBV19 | ASSVSGTILGDTQY
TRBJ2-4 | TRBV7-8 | ASSSTRDRVHIQY
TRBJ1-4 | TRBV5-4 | ASSIATNEKLF
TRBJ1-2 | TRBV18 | ASSPAGQTYGYT
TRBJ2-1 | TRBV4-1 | ASSRGTGARNEQF
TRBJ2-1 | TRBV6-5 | ASSLRGEGNNEQF
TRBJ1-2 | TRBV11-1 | ASSFEAGGVSGYT
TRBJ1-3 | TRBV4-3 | ASSQAPIGGRARNTIY
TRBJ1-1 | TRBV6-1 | ASRRTDLNTEAF
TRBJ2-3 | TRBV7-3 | ASSLKGGTGTDTQY
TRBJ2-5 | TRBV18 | ASSPRGGRTQETQY
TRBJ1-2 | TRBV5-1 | ASSEGSANYGYT
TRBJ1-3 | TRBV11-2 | ASSWGFAGNTIY
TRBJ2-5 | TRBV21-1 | ASSKSDWQICAETQY
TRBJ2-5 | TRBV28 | ASSSGGRVETQY
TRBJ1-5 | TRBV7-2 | ASSLAEYQPQH
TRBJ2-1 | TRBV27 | ASRGTTSHNEQF
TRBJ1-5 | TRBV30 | AWSEGTNKNQPQH
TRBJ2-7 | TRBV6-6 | ASSRDVGRREQY
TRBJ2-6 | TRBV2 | ASSRGSGANVLT
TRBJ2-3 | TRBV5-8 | ASSLRGTDTQY
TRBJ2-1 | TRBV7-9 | ASSLGASGRVYNEQF
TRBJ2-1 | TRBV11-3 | ASSLIGASYNEQF
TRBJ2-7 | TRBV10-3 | AISESEREGYEQY
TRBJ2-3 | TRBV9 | ASSVGVSTDTQY
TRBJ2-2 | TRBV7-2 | ASSQGKNTGELF
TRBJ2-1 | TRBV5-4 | ASSLWREQF
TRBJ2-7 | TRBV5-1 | ASSGVDPSYEQY